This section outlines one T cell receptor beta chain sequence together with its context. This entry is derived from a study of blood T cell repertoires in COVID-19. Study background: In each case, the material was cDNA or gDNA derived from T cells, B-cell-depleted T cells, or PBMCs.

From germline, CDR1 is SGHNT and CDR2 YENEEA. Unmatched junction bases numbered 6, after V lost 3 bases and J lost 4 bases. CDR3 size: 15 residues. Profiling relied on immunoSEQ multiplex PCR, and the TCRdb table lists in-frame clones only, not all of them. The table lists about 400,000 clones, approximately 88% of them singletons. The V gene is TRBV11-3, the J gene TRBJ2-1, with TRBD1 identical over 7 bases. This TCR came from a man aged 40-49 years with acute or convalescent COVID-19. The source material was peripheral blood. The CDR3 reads CASSLGGTAYNEQFF. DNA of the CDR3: TGTGCCAGCAGCTTGGGTGGGACAGCTTACAATGAGCAGTTCTTC.